This T cell receptor (beta chain) was identified in a study of blood T cell repertoires in COVID-19. Across the whole study: COVID-19 samples from acute and convalescent phases originated in the United States, Italy and Spain. Sources were T cells, B-cell-depleted T cells, or PBMCs; the material itself was cDNA or gDNA.

Original handling: Amplifying reference gene primers gave estimates of nucleated cell counts. Profiled with immunoSEQ multiplex PCR; TCRdb holds only in-frame clones, not every one. The V and J calls and clone size are taken from that table; D and trimming were inferred from the DNA. This sample has some 100,000 clones, with 81% found just once. The V and J ends lost 0 bases and 5 bases respectively, with 11 bases between them. The V gene's germline CDR1 is SGHRS and CDR2 YFSETQ. CDR3 length: 14 residues. This receptor was obtained from a man aged 60-69 years with acute or convalescent COVID-19. The J gene is TRBJ2-5, the V gene TRBV5-1; a weak D match, TRBD2 (6 bases). Sequenced: peripheral blood. The CDR3 nucleotides read TGCGCCAGCAGCTTGGAATGGGCGGGGGAGACCCAGTACTTC. It translates to CASSLEWAGETQYF.